A selection of T cell receptor beta chains follows, all from one sample in a study of blood T cells in healthy people across ages. TCRdb analysed the 5' RACE reads with MiXCR anew, one entry per CDR3 protein. Counted here are about 1.1 million distinct CDR3 sequences, 35% to 40% occurring once; the ten biggest clones make up roughly 13%. Sequenced sample: blood. The source of these receptors is a man aged 18 to 30 in good health. CDR3s include the opening cysteine and the closing phenylalanine or tryptophan. The order of the fields is J gene, clone size, D gene, V gene, CDR3 protein, CDR3 DNA. The D gene is left open where the match is weak. Where a row states a size, it is once, few, many or the class of an expanded clone; other rows omit it.

TRBJ1-1 | few | TRBD1 | TRBV28 | CASIHRGNTEAFF | TGTGCCAGCATCCACAGGGGGAACACTGAAGCTTTCTTT
TRBJ2-7 | few | NA | TRBV12-3/TRBV12-4 | CASRTVPYEQYF | TGTGCCAGCAGGACGGTCCCCTACGAGCAGTACTTC
TRBJ1-5 | many | TRBD1 | TRBV7-2 | CASSLGTGNQPQHF | TGTGCCAGCAGCTTAGGGACAGGGAATCAGCCCCAGCATTTT
TRBJ2-2 | NA | NA | TRBV4-1 | CASSSGNPNTGELFF | TGCGCCAGCAGCTCCGGGAATCCCAACACCGGGGAGCTGTTTTTT
TRBJ2-3 | few | NA | TRBV9 | CASSVSFRDTVTDTQYF | TGTGCCAGCAGCGTATCGTTCAGGGACACAGTCACAGATACGCAGTATTTT
TRBJ2-1 | NA | NA | TRBV7-2 | CASSSSTLNEQFF | TGTGCCAGCAGCTCCTCGACCCTCAATGAGCAGTTCTTC
TRBJ2-3 | NA | TRBD2 | TRBV20-1 | CSARDLMGLGSTDTQYF | TGCAGTGCTAGAGATCTTATGGGACTAGGGAGCACAGATACGCAGTATTTT
TRBJ1-4 | NA | NA | TRBV20-1 | CSANGGAATNEKLFF | TGCAGTGCCAACGGCGGGGCGGCAACTAATGAAAAACTGTTTTTT
TRBJ2-5 | many | NA | TRBV29-1 | CSVRNADRQETQYF | TGCAGCGTCCGAAACGCGGACAGACAAGAGACCCAGTACTTC
TRBJ1-2 | few | NA | TRBV10-3 | CAISESSDRPDYGYTF | TGTGCCATCAGTGAGTCTAGCGACAGGCCCGATTATGGCTACACCTTC
TRBJ2-3 | few | TRBD1 | TRBV15 | CATSRGTTGITDTQYF | TGTGCCACCAGCAGGGGGACGACAGGGATTACAGATACGCAGTATTTT
TRBJ2-5 | NA | NA | TRBV6-6 | CASSPSRSLETQYF | TGTGCCAGCAGTCCCTCTCGATCTTTAGAGACCCAGTACTTC
TRBJ2-7 | NA | NA | TRBV11-2 | CASSVLGASYNEQYF | TGTGCCAGCAGCGTTTTGGGGGCGTCCTACAATGAGCAGTACTTC
TRBJ2-5 | few | NA | TRBV20-1 | CSATLDYQETQYF | TGCAGTGCCACTCTCGACTATCAAGAGACCCAGTACTTC
TRBJ2-7 | NA | NA | TRBV6-6 | CASSSSVPYEQYF | TGTGCCAGCAGTTCCAGCGTGCCCTACGAGCAGTACTTC
TRBJ2-7 | few | TRBD1 | TRBV6-5 | CASSYSRQGAKNYEQYF | TGTGCCAGCAGTTACTCAAGACAGGGGGCGAAAAACTACGAGCAGTACTTC
TRBJ1-5 | NA | TRBD1 | TRBV11-2 | CASSLSDRSPLAQHF | TGTGCCAGCAGCTTGTCGGACAGGAGCCCCCTAGCCCAGCATTTT
TRBJ1-1 | NA | TRBD1 | TRBV14 | CASSQDYRGQPNTEAFF | TGTGCCAGCAGCCAAGATTATAGGGGACAGCCGAACACTGAAGCTTTCTTT
TRBJ1-6 | NA | NA | TRBV25-1 | CASRGMWDSPLHF | TGTGCCAGCAGGGGGATGTGGGATTCACCCCTCCACTTT
TRBJ1-6 | NA | NA | TRBV4-2 | CASSQEWRADNSPLHF | TGTGCCAGCAGCCAAGAGTGGAGAGCCGATAATTCACCCCTCCACTTT
TRBJ1-6 | few | NA | TRBV14 | CASSSETTNSPLHF | TGTGCCAGCAGCTCGGAGACTACCAATTCACCCCTCCACTTT
TRBJ2-1 | NA | TRBD1 | TRBV20-1 | CSGLVRGNEQFF | TGCAGTGGCTTGGTCAGGGGGAATGAGCAGTTCTTC
TRBJ1-5 | NA | NA | TRBV20-1 | CSASAVNQPQHF | TGCAGTGCTAGTGCGGTAAATCAGCCCCAGCATTTT
TRBJ2-1 | NA | NA | TRBV10-3 | CAITQPGEQFF | TGTGCCATCACCCAGCCGGGTGAGCAGTTCTTC
TRBJ2-5 | many | NA | TRBV20-1 | CSARAHRQETQYF | TGCAGTGCCCGGGCCCACCGTCAAGAGACCCAGTACTTC
TRBJ2-3 | many | TRBD2 | TRBV4-1 | CASSRTTSGGRSTDTQYF | TGCGCCAGCAGCCGAACGACTAGCGGGGGGCGAAGCACAGATACGCAGTATTTT
TRBJ1-2 | NA | NA | TRBV20-1 | CSARDGRLNYGYTF | TGCAGTGCTAGAGACGGGAGGCTTAACTATGGCTACACCTTC
TRBJ2-2 | once | TRBD1 | TRBV20-1 | CSAIPGQEYTGELFF | TGCAGTGCTATTCCGGGACAGGAATACACCGGGGAGCTGTTTTTT
TRBJ1-1 | NA | NA | TRBV2 | CANRADNTEAFF | TGTGCCAACCGTGCAGATAACACTGAAGCTTTCTTT
TRBJ1-5 | few | NA | TRBV10-3 | CATSLDGSSPQPQHF | TGTGCCACCTCACTCGACGGCTCAAGTCCTCAGCCCCAGCATTTT
TRBJ1-1 | many | NA | TRBV20-1 | CSGYGGFRTEAFF | TGCAGTGGCTACGGGGGTTTTCGGACTGAAGCTTTCTTT
TRBJ2-7 | few | NA | TRBV4-3 | CASSQDWGAYEQYF | TGCGCCAGCAGCCAAGACTGGGGGGCCTACGAGCAGTACTTC
TRBJ1-1 | NA | TRBD1 | TRBV27 | CASRDRGLNTEAFF | TGTGCCAGCAGGGACAGGGGCCTGAACACTGAAGCTTTCTTT
TRBJ2-1 | NA | NA | TRBV12-3/TRBV12-4 | CASSSRLGGGQDEQFF | TGTGCCAGCAGTTCAAGGCTTGGAGGGGGGCAGGATGAGCAGTTCTTC
TRBJ1-2 | NA | TRBD1 | TRBV29-1 | CSVEPQGAYGYGYTF | TGCAGCGTTGAGCCACAGGGGGCTTATGGCTATGGCTACACCTTC
TRBJ1-2 | NA | NA | TRBV6-5 | CASSNGAAYGYTF | TGTGCCAGCAGCAACGGGGCAGCATATGGCTACACCTTC
TRBJ2-7 | few | TRBD1 | TRBV20-1 | CSALRGQSYNEQYF | TGCAGTGCACTGAGGGGGCAGAGCTACAATGAGCAGTACTTC
TRBJ1-6 | NA | NA | TRBV6-5 | CASSYSASGSSPLHF | TGTGCCAGCAGTTACTCCGCATCCGGGAGTTCACCCCTCCACTTT
TRBJ2-5 | NA | NA | TRBV3-1 | CASSQLLAGEQYF | TGTGCCAGCAGCCAGCTCCTAGCTGGTGAGCAGTACTTC
TRBJ1-2 | NA | NA | TRBV20-1 | CSARRTDDNYGYTF | TGCAGTGCTAGGCGGACAGACGACAACTATGGCTACACCTTC
TRBJ2-7 | many | NA | TRBV20-1 | CSAREQERDEQYF | TGCAGTGCTAGAGAACAGGAAAGGGACGAGCAGTACTTC
TRBJ1-5 | NA | NA | TRBV12-3/TRBV12-4 | CASTSLPNQPQHF | TGTGCCAGCACCAGTCTCCCCAATCAGCCCCAGCATTTT
TRBJ1-2 | NA | NA | TRBV20-1 | CSARKAGQVGYGYTF | TGCAGTGCTAGAAAGGCAGGTCAAGTAGGATATGGCTACACCTTC
TRBJ2-3 | NA | NA | TRBV4-1 | CASSQEWTPDTQYF | TGCGCCAGCAGCCAAGAATGGACCCCCGATACGCAGTATTTT
TRBJ2-7 | NA | TRBD2 | TRBV4-2 | CASSQAIAGQTPYEQYF | TGTGCCAGCAGCCAAGCCATAGCGGGCCAAACCCCCTACGAGCAGTACTTC
TRBJ2-1 | few | NA | TRBV7-3 | CASSLIRGSYNEQFF | TGTGCCAGCAGCTTAATACGAGGGTCCTACAATGAGCAGTTCTTC
TRBJ2-1 | NA | NA | TRBV20-1 | CSARRGVGYNEQFF | TGCAGTGCTAGAAGAGGGGTTGGATACAATGAGCAGTTCTTC
TRBJ2-7 | NA | TRBD2 | TRBV6-2/TRBV6-3 | CASSLLAGVANEQYF | TGTGCCAGCAGCTTACTAGCGGGGGTAGCCAATGAGCAGTACTTC
TRBJ2-3 | once | TRBD1 | TRBV28 | CASSGRTGGFSNTQYF | TGTGCCAGCAGTGGGAGGACAGGGGGCTTTTCAAATACGCAGTATTTT
TRBJ2-1 | NA | TRBD2 | TRBV25-1 | CASLAGGDEQFF | TGTGCCAGCCTTGCGGGGGGAGATGAGCAGTTCTTC
TRBJ2-7 | few | TRBD2 | TRBV20-1 | CSARPPSGQSREQYF | TGCAGTGCACGACCCCCTAGCGGGCAATCGCGAGAGCAGTACTTC
TRBJ2-3 | NA | NA | TRBV20-1 | CSARGEPNTQYF | TGCAGTGCTAGAGGGGAGCCCAATACGCAGTATTTT
TRBJ2-1 | NA | NA | TRBV20-1 | CGYLTIGEQFF | TGCGGCTATCTCACGATTGGGGAGCAGTTCTTC
TRBJ1-1 | NA | NA | TRBV4-3 | CASSQDPGRDEAFF | TGCGCCAGCAGCCAAGATCCTGGACGGGATGAAGCTTTCTTT